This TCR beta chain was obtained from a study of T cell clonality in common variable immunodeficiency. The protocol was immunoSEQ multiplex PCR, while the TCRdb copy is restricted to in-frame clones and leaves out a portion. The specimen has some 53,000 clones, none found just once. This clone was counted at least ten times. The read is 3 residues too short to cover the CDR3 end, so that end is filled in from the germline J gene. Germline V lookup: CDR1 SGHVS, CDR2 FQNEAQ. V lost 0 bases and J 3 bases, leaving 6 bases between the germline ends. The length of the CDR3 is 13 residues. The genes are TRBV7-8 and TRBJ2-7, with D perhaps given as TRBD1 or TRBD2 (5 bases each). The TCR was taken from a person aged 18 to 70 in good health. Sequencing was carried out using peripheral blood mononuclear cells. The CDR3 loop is CASSLARGYEQYF. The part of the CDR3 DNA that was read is TGTGCCAGCAGCTTAGCGAGGGGCTACGAG.